This TCR beta chain was identified in a study of technical replicates of blood from several donors. Here immunoSEQ multiplex PCR was the method, and the copy in TCRdb shows in-frame clones only, minus some. The sample shows roughly 68,000 clones, about 90% of them seen only once. Trimming shortened V by 3 bases and J by 1 base, and 10 bases separated the two germline ends. Germline lookup yields CDR1 WSHSY and CDR2 SAAADI. The CDR3 runs to 14 residues. The V and J genes are TRBV10-2 and TRBJ2-7; D unresolved. The source is a human donor in good health. The sequenced sample consisted of T cells isolated from PBMCs. CDR3 loop: CASSDSLSSYEQYF. DNA of the CDR3: TGCGCCAGCAGTGACAGTTTATCGTCCTACGAGCAGTACTTC.